The rows below give T cell receptor beta chains drawn from one sample of a study of T cell responses to AZD1222 COVID-19 vaccine. Libraries were prepared by immunoSEQ multiplex PCR; TCRdb keeps only in-frame clonotypes and omits some of them. The sample records about 79,000 clones, under 95% being singletons. The sample was peripheral blood, taken on day 0 of MenACWY control vaccination. The origin of the receptors is an adult in good health. Both conserved end residues are part of each CDR3. The order of the fields is CDR3 protein, CDR3 DNA, J gene, V gene, D gene, clone size. The D gene is left open where the match is weak. Rows give clone size only sometimes, using once, few, many, or a class for an expanded clone.

CDR3 protein: CASSPGGLPYEQYF; CDR3 DNA: TGTGCCAGCAGCCCCGGGGGACTGCCCTACGAGCAGTACTTC; J gene: TRBJ2-7; V gene: TRBV7-2; D gene: NA; clone size: NA
CDR3 protein: CASSLDRTVNEKLFF; CDR3 DNA: TGTGCCAGCAGCTTAGATAGGACAGTCAATGAAAAACTGTTTTTT; J gene: TRBJ1-4; V gene: TRBV7-9; D gene: NA; clone size: once
CDR3 protein: CASSPTMGLAGPFGQFF; CDR3 DNA: TGTGCCAGCAGCCCAACGATGGGGCTAGCGGGACCCTTTGGGCAGTTCTTC; J gene: TRBJ2-1; V gene: TRBV7-6; D gene: TRBD2; clone size: few
CDR3 protein: CASGFLQLGSGPYEQYF; CDR3 DNA: TGTGCCAGCGGGTTCTTGCAGTTGGGGAGCGGGCCCTACGAGCAGTACTTC; J gene: TRBJ2-7; V gene: TRBV28; D gene: NA; clone size: NA
CDR3 protein: CASSFLQGAGNSPLHF; CDR3 DNA: TGTGCCAGCAGCTTCCTACAGGGGGCTGGTAATTCACCCCTCCACTTT; J gene: TRBJ1-6; V gene: TRBV11-2; D gene: TRBD1; clone size: NA
CDR3 protein: CASSPPQDRNTEAFF; CDR3 DNA: TGTGCCAGCAGCCCCCCCCAGGACAGAAACACTGAAGCTTTCTTT; J gene: TRBJ1-1; V gene: TRBV9; D gene: NA; clone size: NA
CDR3 protein: CASSPGGGGSDTQYF; CDR3 DNA: TGTGCCAGCAGCCCCGGGGGAGGTGGCTCAGATACGCAGTATTTT; J gene: TRBJ2-3; V gene: TRBV6-4; D gene: NA; clone size: NA
CDR3 protein: CASSLAGGAGGSKEQYF; CDR3 DNA: TGTGCCAGCAGCTTAGCGGGAGGGGCAGGGGGATCTAAGGAGCAGTACTTC; J gene: TRBJ2-7; V gene: TRBV7-2; D gene: NA; clone size: NA
CDR3 protein: CASSKGGQGTGNTIYF; CDR3 DNA: TGTGCCAGCAGTAAAGGGGGACAGGGGACTGGAAACACCATATATTTT; J gene: TRBJ1-3; V gene: TRBV6-1; D gene: TRBD1; clone size: NA
CDR3 protein: CASSLGNSPLHF; CDR3 DNA: TGTGCCAGCAGCCTTGGGAATTCACCCCTCCACTTT; J gene: TRBJ1-6; V gene: TRBV28; D gene: NA; clone size: NA
CDR3 protein: CASSGTGQKRSYNEQFF; CDR3 DNA: TGCGCCAGCAGCGGGACAGGGCAGAAGCGTTCCTACAATGAGCAGTTCTTC; J gene: TRBJ2-1; V gene: TRBV5-1; D gene: TRBD1; clone size: NA
CDR3 protein: CASSPGTATEAFF; CDR3 DNA: TGTGCCAGCAGCCCCGGGACAGCCACTGAAGCTTTCTTT; J gene: TRBJ1-1; V gene: TRBV6-2/TRBV6-3; D gene: TRBD1; clone size: NA
CDR3 protein: CASSEVDPAAGNTIYF; CDR3 DNA: TGTGCCAGCAGTGAAGTTGACCCAGCGGCTGGAAACACCATATATTTT; J gene: TRBJ1-3; V gene: TRBV6-1; D gene: NA; clone size: NA
CDR3 protein: CASSQDGPGVDTQYF; CDR3 DNA: TGTGCCAGCAGCCAAGATGGACCGGGCGTGGATACGCAGTATTTT; J gene: TRBJ2-3; V gene: TRBV3-1/TRBV3-2; D gene: NA; clone size: NA
CDR3 protein: CASTRDPLVAQYF; CDR3 DNA: TGTGCCAGCACCCGAGACCCGCTAGTGGCCCAGTACTTC; J gene: TRBJ2-5; V gene: TRBV28; D gene: NA; clone size: NA
CDR3 protein: CASSISVDGYGYTF; CDR3 DNA: TGTGCCAGTAGTATCTCCGTGGACGGCTATGGCTACACCTTC; J gene: TRBJ1-2; V gene: TRBV19; D gene: NA; clone size: NA
CDR3 protein: CASSIRQSSYNEQFF; CDR3 DNA: TGTGCCAGCAGCATCAGACAGAGCTCCTACAATGAGCAGTTCTTC; J gene: TRBJ2-1; V gene: TRBV11-2; D gene: NA; clone size: NA
CDR3 protein: CASSSLGSVYNEQFF; CDR3 DNA: TGTGCCAGCAGCAGCCTAGGTAGTGTGTACAATGAGCAGTTCTTC; J gene: TRBJ2-1; V gene: TRBV5-4; D gene: NA; clone size: NA
CDR3 protein: CASSAGGANVLTF; CDR3 DNA: TGTGCCAGCAGCGCAGGTGGCGCCAACGTCCTGACTTTC; J gene: TRBJ2-6; V gene: TRBV7-3; D gene: NA; clone size: NA
CDR3 protein: CSASGTGENQPQHF; CDR3 DNA: TGCAGTGCTAGTGGAACAGGGGAAAATCAGCCCCAGCATTTT; J gene: TRBJ1-5; V gene: TRBV20-1; D gene: TRBD1; clone size: few
CDR3 protein: CASSVVSGAGMGTDTQYF; CDR3 DNA: TGTGCCAGCAGCGTAGTATCCGGGGCTGGGATGGGAACAGATACGCAGTATTTT; J gene: TRBJ2-3; V gene: TRBV9; D gene: NA; clone size: NA
CDR3 protein: CASSDTHLTEAFF; CDR3 DNA: TGCGCCAGCAGCGACACACACCTCACTGAAGCTTTCTTT; J gene: TRBJ1-1; V gene: TRBV5-1; D gene: NA; clone size: NA
CDR3 protein: CASTVGYEQYF; CDR3 DNA: TGTGCCAGCACGGTGGGCTACGAGCAGTACTTC; J gene: TRBJ2-7; V gene: TRBV2; D gene: NA; clone size: NA
CDR3 protein: CASSLLKTANLGEAFF; CDR3 DNA: TGCGCCAGCAGCTTACTTAAGACAGCGAATTTAGGTGAAGCTTTCTTT; J gene: TRBJ1-1; V gene: TRBV5-1; D gene: NA; clone size: NA
CDR3 protein: CASSESGAGNQPQHF; CDR3 DNA: TGCGCCAGCAGTGAGTCGGGGGCTGGGAATCAGCCCCAGCATTTT; J gene: TRBJ1-5; V gene: TRBV10-2; D gene: NA; clone size: NA
CDR3 protein: CASSEYRGTGELFF; CDR3 DNA: TGTGCCAGCAGTGAATACAGGGGGACCGGGGAGCTGTTTTTT; J gene: TRBJ2-2; V gene: TRBV25-1; D gene: TRBD1; clone size: NA
CDR3 protein: CASSLTQSSGNTIYF; CDR3 DNA: TGTGCCAGCAGCCTGACACAGAGCTCTGGAAACACCATATATTTT; J gene: TRBJ1-3; V gene: TRBV9; D gene: NA; clone size: NA
CDR3 protein: CASSTRVGETQYF; CDR3 DNA: TGTGCCAGCAGTACCAGGGTTGGGGAGACCCAGTACTTC; J gene: TRBJ2-5; V gene: TRBV12-3/TRBV12-4; D gene: NA; clone size: NA
CDR3 protein: CASSFGTDREQYF; CDR3 DNA: TGTGCCAGCAGTTTCGGGACGGACCGCGAGCAGTACTTC; J gene: TRBJ2-7; V gene: TRBV12-3/TRBV12-4; D gene: NA; clone size: NA
CDR3 protein: CASSIPGAGGEQYF; CDR3 DNA: TGTGCCAGCAGCATTCCAGGTGCGGGTGGCGAGCAGTACTTC; J gene: TRBJ2-7; V gene: TRBV11-2; D gene: NA; clone size: NA
CDR3 protein: CASTPKGRYEQYF; CDR3 DNA: TGTGCCAGCACCCCCAAGGGTCGCTACGAGCAGTACTTC; J gene: TRBJ2-7; V gene: TRBV6-6; D gene: NA; clone size: NA
CDR3 protein: CASSLTNYGYTF; CDR3 DNA: TGTGCCAGCAGCCTTACTAACTATGGCTACACCTTC; J gene: TRBJ1-2; V gene: TRBV28; D gene: NA; clone size: NA
CDR3 protein: CASTTPGQNSPLHF; CDR3 DNA: TGTGCCAGCACCACACCGGGACAAAATTCACCCCTCCACTTT; J gene: TRBJ1-6; V gene: TRBV21-1; D gene: NA; clone size: once
CDR3 protein: CASSYQERDEQFF; CDR3 DNA: TGTGCCAGCAGTTATCAGGAGCGTGATGAGCAGTTCTTC; J gene: TRBJ2-1; V gene: TRBV6-5; D gene: NA; clone size: NA
CDR3 protein: CASSLGVGTGYYEQYF; CDR3 DNA: TGTGCCAGCAGTTTAGGCGTCGGGACAGGGTACTACGAGCAGTACTTC; J gene: TRBJ2-7; V gene: TRBV28; D gene: TRBD1; clone size: once
CDR3 protein: CASSYVVWRQYF; CDR3 DNA: TGTGCCAGCAGTTACGTGGTATGGCGGCAGTATTTT; J gene: TRBJ2-3; V gene: TRBV6-2/TRBV6-3; D gene: NA; clone size: once
CDR3 protein: CSVHTNTEAFF; CDR3 DNA: TGCAGCGTCCATACGAACACTGAAGCTTTCTTT; J gene: TRBJ1-1; V gene: TRBV29-1; D gene: NA; clone size: NA
CDR3 protein: CASSLGATVNTEAFF; CDR3 DNA: TGTGCCAGCAGCTTAGGGGCCACTGTGAACACTGAAGCTTTCTTT; J gene: TRBJ1-1; V gene: TRBV7-2; D gene: NA; clone size: NA
CDR3 protein: CASSYRSTYEQYF; CDR3 DNA: TGCGCCAGCAGTTATCGTTCGACCTACGAGCAGTACTTC; J gene: TRBJ2-7; V gene: TRBV5-1; D gene: NA; clone size: NA
CDR3 protein: CASSQVGLDNEQFF; CDR3 DNA: TGTGCCAGCAGCCAAGTTGGACTCGACAATGAGCAGTTCTTC; J gene: TRBJ2-1; V gene: TRBV3-1/TRBV3-2; D gene: NA; clone size: NA
CDR3 protein: CATTGSSDTQYF; CDR3 DNA: TGTGCCACCACAGGGTCGTCAGATACGCAGTATTTT; J gene: TRBJ2-3; V gene: TRBV10-3; D gene: NA; clone size: NA
CDR3 protein: CASSDPRLAGFLVETQYF; CDR3 DNA: TGTGCCAGCAGTGACCCGCGACTAGCGGGATTTCTTGTAGAGACCCAGTACTTC; J gene: TRBJ2-5; V gene: TRBV6-2/TRBV6-3; D gene: TRBD2; clone size: NA
CDR3 protein: CASSLGQGMGEQYF; CDR3 DNA: TGCGCCAGCAGCTTGGGACAGGGGATGGGCGAGCAGTACTTC; J gene: TRBJ2-7; V gene: TRBV5-1; D gene: TRBD1; clone size: NA
CDR3 protein: CASSSSTGAPLSTDTQYF; CDR3 DNA: TGTGCCAGCAGCTCATCAACAGGGGCCCCCCTTAGCACAGATACGCAGTATTTT; J gene: TRBJ2-3; V gene: TRBV7-2; D gene: TRBD1; clone size: NA
CDR3 protein: CATSRPAANSGANVLTF; CDR3 DNA: TGTGCCACCAGCAGACCGGCGGCGAACTCTGGGGCCAACGTCCTGACTTTC; J gene: TRBJ2-6; V gene: TRBV15; D gene: NA; clone size: once
CDR3 protein: CASSSLGGKPYNEQFF; CDR3 DNA: TGTGCCAGCAGCAGCTTGGGGGGGAAGCCCTACAATGAGCAGTTCTTC; J gene: TRBJ2-1; V gene: TRBV7-2; D gene: TRBD2; clone size: NA
CDR3 protein: CASSPGLAGYEQFF; CDR3 DNA: TGTGCCAGCAGCCCGGGACTAGCGGGTTATGAGCAGTTCTTC; J gene: TRBJ2-1; V gene: TRBV3-1/TRBV3-2; D gene: TRBD2; clone size: once
CDR3 protein: CASSYSGGEQYF; CDR3 DNA: TGTGCCAGCAGTTACTCAGGGGGGGAGCAGTACTTC; J gene: TRBJ2-7; V gene: TRBV6-5; D gene: NA; clone size: NA
CDR3 protein: CASSQEPSGLAGGPADTQYF; CDR3 DNA: TGTGCCAGCAGCCAAGAACCCTCGGGACTAGCGGGAGGGCCAGCAGATACGCAGTATTTT; J gene: TRBJ2-3; V gene: TRBV3-1/TRBV3-2; D gene: TRBD2; clone size: NA
CDR3 protein: CATRGGANTGELFF; CDR3 DNA: TGTGCCACCAGAGGAGGGGCGAACACCGGGGAGCTGTTTTTT; J gene: TRBJ2-2; V gene: TRBV19; D gene: NA; clone size: NA
CDR3 protein: CASSPPGGVRNTIYF; CDR3 DNA: TGTGCCAGCAGCCCGCCGGGGGGGGTACGAAACACCATATATTTT; J gene: TRBJ1-3; V gene: TRBV7-8; D gene: NA; clone size: NA
CDR3 protein: CASSLAAESNQPQHF; CDR3 DNA: TGTGCCAGTAGCCTGGCGGCAGAGAGTAATCAGCCCCAGCATTTT; J gene: TRBJ1-5; V gene: TRBV19; D gene: NA; clone size: NA
CDR3 protein: CASSYLGNQPQHF; CDR3 DNA: TGTGCCAGCAGTTACTTAGGCAATCAGCCCCAGCATTTT; J gene: TRBJ1-5; V gene: TRBV6-6; D gene: NA; clone size: NA